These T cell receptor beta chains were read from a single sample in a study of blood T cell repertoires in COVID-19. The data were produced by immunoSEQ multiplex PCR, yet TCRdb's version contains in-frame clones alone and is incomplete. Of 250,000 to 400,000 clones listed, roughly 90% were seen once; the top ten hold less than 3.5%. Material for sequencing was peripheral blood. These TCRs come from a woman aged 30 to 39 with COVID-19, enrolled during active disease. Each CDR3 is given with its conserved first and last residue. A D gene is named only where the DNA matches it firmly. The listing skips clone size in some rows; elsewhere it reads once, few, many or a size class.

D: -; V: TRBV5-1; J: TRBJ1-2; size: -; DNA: TGCGCCAGCAGCTTGGGGCACGGGAACTATGGCTACACCTTC; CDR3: CASSLGHGNYGYTF
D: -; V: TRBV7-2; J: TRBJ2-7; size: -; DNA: TGTGCCAGCAGCTTAGGAGCCGTAATATACGAGCAGTACTTC; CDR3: CASSLGAVIYEQYF
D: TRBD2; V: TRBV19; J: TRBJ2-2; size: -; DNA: TGTGCCAGTACCGATAGCGGGATGAACACCGGGGAGCTGTTTTTT; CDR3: CASTDSGMNTGELFF
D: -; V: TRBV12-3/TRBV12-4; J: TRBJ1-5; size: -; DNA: TGTGCCAGCTCTTCCAGGGGTCAGCCCCAGCATTTT; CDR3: CASSSRGQPQHF
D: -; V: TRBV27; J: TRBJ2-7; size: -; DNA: TGTGCCAGCAGTAAGGACTGGGACTCCTACGAGCAGTACTTC; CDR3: CASSKDWDSYEQYF
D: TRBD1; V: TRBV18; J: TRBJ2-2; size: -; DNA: TGTGCCAGCTCAAGGGCAGGGGGCCGCGAGGACACCGGGGAGCTGTTTTTT; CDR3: CASSRAGGREDTGELFF
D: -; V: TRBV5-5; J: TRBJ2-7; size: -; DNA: TGTGCCAGCAGCTTGGCCGGGGATCCCTACGAGCAGTACTTC; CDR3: CASSLAGDPYEQYF
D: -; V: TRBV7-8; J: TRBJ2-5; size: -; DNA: TGTGCCAGCAGCCCGCTAGGGGGGGGGCGCACTGAGACCCAGTACTTC; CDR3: CASSPLGGGRTETQYF
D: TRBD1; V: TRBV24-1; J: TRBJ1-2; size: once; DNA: TGTGCCACCAGTGACTACGACAGGGGGCAATGGGGCTACACCTTC; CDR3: CATSDYDRGQWGYTF
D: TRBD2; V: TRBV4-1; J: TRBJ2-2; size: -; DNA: TGCGCCAGCAGCCAAGGGTTGCGGGAGTACACCGGGGAGCTGTTTTTT; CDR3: CASSQGLREYTGELFF
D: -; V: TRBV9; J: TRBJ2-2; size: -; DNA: TGTGCCAGCAGCGTAGCGGGGACCGGGGAGCTGTTTTTT; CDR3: CASSVAGTGELFF
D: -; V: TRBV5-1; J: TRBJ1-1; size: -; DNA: TGCGCCAGCAGCTTGACATTTGGGAACACTGAAGCTTTCTTT; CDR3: CASSLTFGNTEAFF
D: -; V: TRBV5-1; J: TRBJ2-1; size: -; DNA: TGCGCCAGCAGCTTCCTAGCGAATGAGCAGTTCTTC; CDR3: CASSFLANEQFF
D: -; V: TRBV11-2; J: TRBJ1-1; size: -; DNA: TGTGCCAGCACCCCTGCAAGAGGGATGAACACTGAAGCTTTCTTT; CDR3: CASTPARGMNTEAFF
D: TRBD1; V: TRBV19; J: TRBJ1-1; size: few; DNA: TGTGCCAGTAGTATAAACAGGGGGGGAAGCACTGAAGCTTTCTTT; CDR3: CASSINRGGSTEAFF
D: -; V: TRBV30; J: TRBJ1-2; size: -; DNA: TGTGCCTGGAGTGTTTCTACTTATGGCTACACCTTC; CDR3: CAWSVSTYGYTF
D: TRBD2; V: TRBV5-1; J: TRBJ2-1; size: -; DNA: TGCGCCAGCAGCCCCAGGCTAGCGGGAGGGCCTAATACGAACAATGAGCAGTTCTTC; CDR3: CASSPRLAGGPNTNNEQFF
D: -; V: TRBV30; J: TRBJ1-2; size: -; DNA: TGTGCCTGGAGTGACAGCTCCTATGGCTACACCTTC; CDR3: CAWSDSSYGYTF
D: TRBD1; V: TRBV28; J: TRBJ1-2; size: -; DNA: TGTGCCAGCAGTTTAGAGGCCACAGGGGCTGGCTACACCTTC; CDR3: CASSLEATGAGYTF